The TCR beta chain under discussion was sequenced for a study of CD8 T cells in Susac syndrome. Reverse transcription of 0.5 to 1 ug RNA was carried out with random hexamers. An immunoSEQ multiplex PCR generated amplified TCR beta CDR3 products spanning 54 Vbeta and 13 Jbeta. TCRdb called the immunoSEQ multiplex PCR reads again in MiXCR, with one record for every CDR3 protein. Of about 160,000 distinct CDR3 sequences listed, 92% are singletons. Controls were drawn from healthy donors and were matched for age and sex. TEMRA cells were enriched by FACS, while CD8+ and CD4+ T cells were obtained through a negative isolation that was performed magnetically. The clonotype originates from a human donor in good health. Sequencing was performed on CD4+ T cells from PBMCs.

The CDR3: CASSSHLQGGTEAFF. The DNA for the CDR3 is TGTGCCAGCAGTTCACACCTACAGGGGGGCACTGAAGCTTTCTTT. This chain uses TRBV27 with TRBJ1-1, with 8 nucleotides matching TRBD1. V was clipped by 4 bases and J by 4 bases; unmatched bases: 8. The germline V gene has CDR1 MNHEY and CDR2 SMNVEV (reference sequence). The CDR3 totals 15 residues.